This is a list of T cell receptor beta chains from one sample in a study of neoadjuvant anti-PD-1 for oral cavity cancer. Profiled with immunoSEQ multiplex PCR; TCRdb holds only in-frame clones, not every one. The sample yields more than 7,000 clones, 60% to 65% seen once. The sample in question was PBMCs, obtained after nivolumab (anti-PD-1) treatment. The receptors were sampled from a person between 35 and 79 years old with oral cavity squamous cell carcinoma. Both conserved end residues are part of each CDR3. Each record gives: CDR3 length, V gene, clone size, D gene, J gene, CDR3 DNA, CDR3 protein. D genes are given only for firm matches. Size is stated for part of the rows, as once, few or many counts, or as a class when the clone is expanded.

CDR3 length: 16; V gene: TRBV9; clone size: -; D gene: -; J gene: TRBJ2-1; CDR3 DNA: TGTGCCAGCAGCGTTCTGGGGGACGTTGCCTACAATGAGCAGTTCTTC; CDR3 protein: CASSVLGDVAYNEQFF
CDR3 length: 15; V gene: TRBV4-1; clone size: -; D gene: -; J gene: TRBJ1-5; CDR3 DNA: TGCGCCAGCAGCCAAGATGGGGGGGTCGGTCAGCCCCAGCATTTT; CDR3 protein: CASSQDGGVGQPQHF
CDR3 length: 18; V gene: TRBV5-5; clone size: -; D gene: -; J gene: TRBJ2-1; CDR3 DNA: TGTGCCAGCAGCTTAAACCCCCCAGGGGGGATCTCCTACAATGAGCAGTTCTTC; CDR3 protein: CASSLNPPGGISYNEQFF
CDR3 length: 13; V gene: TRBV5-4; clone size: -; D gene: -; J gene: TRBJ2-3; CDR3 DNA: TGTGCCAGCAGCTCCCTCACAGCAGATACGCAGTATTTT; CDR3 protein: CASSSLTADTQYF
CDR3 length: 12; V gene: TRBV29-1; clone size: few; D gene: -; J gene: TRBJ1-1; CDR3 DNA: TGCAGCGTTGAAGACAGGGGCACTGAAGCTTTCTTT; CDR3 protein: CSVEDRGTEAFF
CDR3 length: 11; V gene: TRBV2; clone size: -; D gene: -; J gene: TRBJ2-7; CDR3 DNA: TGTGCCAGCAGCCTCCAGTACGAGCAGTACTTC; CDR3 protein: CASSLQYEQYF
CDR3 length: 16; V gene: TRBV27; clone size: -; D gene: TRBD1; J gene: TRBJ1-4; CDR3 DNA: TGTGCCAGCAGTCCAGGTCCGGGACAGTCAAATGAAAAACTGTTTTTT; CDR3 protein: CASSPGPGQSNEKLFF
CDR3 length: 14; V gene: TRBV16; clone size: -; D gene: -; J gene: TRBJ1-2; CDR3 DNA: TGTGCCAGCAGCCAATCTTCCACCCTGAATGGCTACACCTTC; CDR3 protein: CASSQSSTLNGYTF
CDR3 length: 13; V gene: TRBV14; clone size: -; D gene: -; J gene: TRBJ1-5; CDR3 DNA: TGTGCCAGCAGCTCAGGGCTCGCCCAGCCCCAGCATTTT; CDR3 protein: CASSSGLAQPQHF
CDR3 length: 15; V gene: TRBV29-1; clone size: -; D gene: -; J gene: TRBJ2-7; CDR3 DNA: TGCAGCGTTGTCGGGCAGGGCCAAGGACTGGGCGAGCAGTACTTC; CDR3 protein: CSVVGQGQGLGEQYF
CDR3 length: 13; V gene: TRBV5-5; clone size: -; D gene: TRBD1; J gene: TRBJ2-7; CDR3 DNA: TGTGCCAGCAGCTATGACAGGGGCTACGAGCAGTACTTC; CDR3 protein: CASSYDRGYEQYF
CDR3 length: 13; V gene: TRBV2; clone size: -; D gene: -; J gene: TRBJ2-7; CDR3 DNA: TGTGCCAGTTGGAGGGGGCAGGGCTACGAGCAGTACTTC; CDR3 protein: CASWRGQGYEQYF
CDR3 length: 19; V gene: TRBV6-1; clone size: -; D gene: TRBD2; J gene: TRBJ2-7; CDR3 DNA: TGTGCCAGCAGTGAAGGAATAGCGGGGGGGCAGAGAAGCTCCTACGAGCAGTACTTC; CDR3 protein: CASSEGIAGGQRSSYEQYF
CDR3 length: 15; V gene: TRBV6-1; clone size: -; D gene: TRBD1; J gene: TRBJ1-2; CDR3 DNA: TGTGCCAGCAGACCCTATGACAGGGACGGAAATGGCTACACCTTC; CDR3 protein: CASRPYDRDGNGYTF
CDR3 length: 16; V gene: TRBV18; clone size: few; D gene: -; J gene: TRBJ2-7; CDR3 DNA: TGTGCCAGCTCACCAGGCGCAGGACGCCTCTCCTACGAGCAGTACTTC; CDR3 protein: CASSPGAGRLSYEQYF
CDR3 length: 13; V gene: TRBV15; clone size: once; D gene: -; J gene: TRBJ2-1; CDR3 DNA: TGTGCCACCAGCAGAGTTGCGTACAATGAGCAGTTCTTC; CDR3 protein: CATSRVAYNEQFF
CDR3 length: 14; V gene: TRBV19; clone size: -; D gene: -; J gene: TRBJ2-1; CDR3 DNA: TGTGCCAGTAGTATTCGGGGAGACATCAATGAGCAGTTCTTC; CDR3 protein: CASSIRGDINEQFF
CDR3 length: 15; V gene: TRBV5-4; clone size: -; D gene: -; J gene: TRBJ2-7; CDR3 DNA: TGTGCCAGCAGCTTGAACGGACTTGGCTCCTACGAGCAGTACTTC; CDR3 protein: CASSLNGLGSYEQYF